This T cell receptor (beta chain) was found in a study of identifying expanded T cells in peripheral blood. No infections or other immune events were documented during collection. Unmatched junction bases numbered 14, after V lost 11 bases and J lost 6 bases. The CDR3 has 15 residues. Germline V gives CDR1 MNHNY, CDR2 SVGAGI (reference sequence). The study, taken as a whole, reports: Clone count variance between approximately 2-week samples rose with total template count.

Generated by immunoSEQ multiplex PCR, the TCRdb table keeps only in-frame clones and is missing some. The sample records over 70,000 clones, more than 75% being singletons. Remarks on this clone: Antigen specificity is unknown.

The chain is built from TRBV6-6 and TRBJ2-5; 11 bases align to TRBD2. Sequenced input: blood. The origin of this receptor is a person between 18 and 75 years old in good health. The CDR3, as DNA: TGTGCCGGGAAGGATAGCGGGGGGGCCGACCAGACCCAGTACTTC. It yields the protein CAGKDSGGADQTQYF.